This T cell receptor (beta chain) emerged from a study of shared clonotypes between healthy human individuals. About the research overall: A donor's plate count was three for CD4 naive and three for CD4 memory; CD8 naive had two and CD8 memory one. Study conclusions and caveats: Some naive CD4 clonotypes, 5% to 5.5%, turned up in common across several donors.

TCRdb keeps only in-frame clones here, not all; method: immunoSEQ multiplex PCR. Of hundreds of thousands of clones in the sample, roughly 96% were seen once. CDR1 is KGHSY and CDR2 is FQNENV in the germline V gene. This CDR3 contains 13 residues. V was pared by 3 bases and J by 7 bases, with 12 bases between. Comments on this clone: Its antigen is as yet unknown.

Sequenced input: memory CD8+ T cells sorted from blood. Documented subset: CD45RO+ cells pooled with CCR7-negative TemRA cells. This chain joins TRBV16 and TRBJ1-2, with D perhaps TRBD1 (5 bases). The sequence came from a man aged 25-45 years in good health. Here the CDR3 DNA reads TGTGCCAGCAGCCAGTCCAGGGTAGTTGGCTACACCTTC. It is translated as CASSQSRVVGYTF.